This TCR beta chain is drawn from a study of cytomegalovirus exposure and HLA in healthy donors. The PCR made use of 60 Vbeta and 13 Jbeta primers. This table comes from immunoSEQ multiplex PCR, and its TCRdb copy is limited to in-frame clones, with some not included. Its table lists roughly 110,000 clones. Comments on this clone: Its target is unknown.

Whole-study results and caveats: In an earlier analysis, productive rearrangement rates for most beta V segments clustered near 87% or 30%.

The germline CDR1 and CDR2 sequences are SGHRS and YFSETQ. This CDR3 has 14 residues. After removal of 4 bases from V and 10 bases from J, the junction contained 13 bases not matched to a gene. Sequencing used PBMCs. This receptor was identified in a man aged 40-50 years in good health and CMV-seropositive. The chain uses TRBV5-1 and TRBJ1-2, with 7 nucleotides matching TRBD1. CDR3 nucleotide sequence: TGCGCCAGCAGCATTGATACGGGACAGCTGCCCTACACCTTC. Protein sequence: CASSIDTGQLPYTF.